This is a list of T cell receptor beta chains from one sample in a study of T-cell reconstitution after alpha-beta-depleted transplantation in children. MiXCR was run by TCRdb on the PCR reads, yielding one entry per CDR3 protein. Among some 87,000 distinct CDR3 sequences listed, roughly 15% were seen once. Here the sequenced sample was PBMCs, mostly from graft donor cells, taken 180 days after TCRalphabeta/CD19-depleted stem cell transplant. These TCRs come from a male patient aged 2-15 years who had a stem cell transplant for acute lymphoblastic leukemia, so the T cells may come from the graft donor. The CDR3 runs from the conserved cysteine through the conserved F or W. D genes are given only for firm matches. Expanded clones get a size class; other rows say once, few or many, or leave the size out.

CDR3nt,CDR3aa,j_gene,d_gene,abundance,v_gene
TGTGCCAGCAGCCAAGGGGGTTGGATCGGCGGGGAGCTGTTTTTT,CASSQGGWIGGELFF,TRBJ2-2,NA,few,TRBV14
TGTGCCAGCAGCCCGGCGGGACTAGCGGGAATAAATGAGCAGTTCTTC,CASSPAGLAGINEQFF,TRBJ2-1,TRBD2,NA,TRBV11-2
TGTGCCAGCCCCCGGGGACAGGGCCGCGAGACCCAGTACTTC,CASPRGQGRETQYF,TRBJ2-5,TRBD1,NA,TRBV6-1
TGTGCCAGCAGCCCCTCATTAAACTATGGCTACACCTTC,CASSPSLNYGYTF,TRBJ1-2,NA,few,TRBV9
TGTGCCAGCAGCTCGGACAGCTCCACCTGGGCCAACGTCCTGACTTTC,CASSSDSSTWANVLTF,TRBJ2-6,NA,NA,TRBV7-9
TGTGCCAGCAGTAGGGCGGGGGGCGCCCAGTACTTC,CASSRAGGAQYF,TRBJ2-5,TRBD2,NA,TRBV6-6
TGTGCCAGCAGCGAGACTAGCGGGGGGCCAGGTGGGGCCAACGTCCTGACTTTC,CASSETSGGPGGANVLTF,TRBJ2-6,TRBD2,many,TRBV9
TGTGCCAGCAGCAAAGACGGGCAGCATTTCTACGAGCAGTACTTC,CASSKDGQHFYEQYF,TRBJ2-7,NA,few,TRBV21-1
TGTGCCAGCAGCCGAGGGCGGAGCGGGAATACCTACGAGCAGTACTTC,CASSRGRSGNTYEQYF,TRBJ2-7,TRBD2,few,TRBV7-2
TGTGCCAGCAGTTTACGGGACAGCTATGGCTACACCTTC,CASSLRDSYGYTF,TRBJ1-2,TRBD1,many,TRBV27
TGTGCCAGCAACGCCGGGACAGGGGCCCCTGGCGAGCAGTACTTC,CASNAGTGAPGEQYF,TRBJ2-7,TRBD1,NA,TRBV3-1
TGTGCCAGCAGCGTAGAGGGACGGATCGATTCACCCCTCCACTTT,CASSVEGRIDSPLHF,TRBJ1-6,NA,NA,TRBV9
TGTGCCAGCACCCCACGGGCAGGGACCACCATATATTTT,CASTPRAGTTIYF,TRBJ1-3,NA,NA,TRBV6-1
TGCAGTGCGCCGGGACTTCTAGAATCCTCCTACGAGCAGTACTTC,CSAPGLLESSYEQYF,TRBJ2-7,NA,few,TRBV20-1
TGCAGTGCTAGTATACCCGGAGGGGGTTCACCCCTCCACTTT,CSASIPGGGSPLHF,TRBJ1-6,NA,few,TRBV20-1
TGCGCCAGCAGCTTGGTGACCCCGGGGGGAAAGGGTCGCGAGCAGTACTTC,CASSLVTPGGKGREQYF,TRBJ2-7,TRBD2,NA,TRBV5-1
TGTGCCAGCTCACCAGCCGGGGGGTCGTACAATGAGCAGTTCTTC,CASSPAGGSYNEQFF,TRBJ2-1,TRBD2,few,TRBV18
TGCAGTGCTAGAATCGGACAGGGGGCCGACACTGAAGCTTTCTTT,CSARIGQGADTEAFF,TRBJ1-1,TRBD1,NA,TRBV20-1
TGCAGTGTTACCAGCGATTGGACAGGCGATTCACCCCTCCACTTT,CSVTSDWTGDSPLHF,TRBJ1-6,TRBD1,many,TRBV20-1
TGTGCCAGCAGTCGGGGGGACAGTTTCTACGAGCAGTACTTC,CASSRGDSFYEQYF,TRBJ2-7,NA,NA,TRBV6-2/TRBV6-3
TGTGCCAGCAGCATAGGGACAGGGAGCGGCTACACCTTC,CASSIGTGSGYTF,TRBJ1-2,TRBD1,few,TRBV7-9
TGTGCCAGCAGCTTAGCCCCGGACAGGTCCTACGAGCAGTACTTC,CASSLAPDRSYEQYF,TRBJ2-7,TRBD1,NA,TRBV7-9
TGTGCCAGCTCACCACCAGGGGGTCATTACGAGCAGTACTTC,CASSPPGGHYEQYF,TRBJ2-7,NA,NA,TRBV18
TGTGCCAGCACCGGGACAGGGAACACCGGGGAGCTGTTTTTT,CASTGTGNTGELFF,TRBJ2-2,TRBD1,NA,TRBV2
TGTGCCATCAGTGAGTCGAAAGGGGGAGATGGCTACACCTTC,CAISESKGGDGYTF,TRBJ1-2,NA,NA,TRBV10-3
TGCAGTGCTGAACAGGAGAACACTGAAGCTTTCTTT,CSAEQENTEAFF,TRBJ1-1,NA,few,TRBV20-1
TGTGCCAGCAGCCCCCCGGCCTCCGAGCAGTACTTC,CASSPPASEQYF,TRBJ2-7,NA,many,TRBV7-2
TGCGCCAGCAAGCGGCAGAACTTCTACGAGCAGTACTTC,CASKRQNFYEQYF,TRBJ2-7,NA,NA,TRBV5-1
TGCGCCAGCAGCTTGGTAGGGGGGCCCTACAATGAGCAGTTCTTC,CASSLVGGPYNEQFF,TRBJ2-1,NA,many,TRBV5-1
TGTGCCAGTAGTATTAGGGTAAACAATGAGCAGTTCTTC,CASSIRVNNEQFF,TRBJ2-1,NA,once,TRBV19
TGCAGCGTTGTGTGGGGACAAGGGCATGAGCAGTTCTTC,CSVVWGQGHEQFF,TRBJ2-1,NA,many,TRBV29-1
TGTGCCAGCAGTTTTGGGAGGGCCGGGGAGCTGTTTTTT,CASSFGRAGELFF,TRBJ2-2,TRBD2,few,TRBV27
TGTGCCAGCAGCTTAGTGGGGGATAATCAGCCCCAGCATTTT,CASSLVGDNQPQHF,TRBJ1-5,NA,NA,TRBV7-2
TGTGCCAGCAGCTTAGTTGGCGGCGGGAGATCGGATACGCAGTATTTT,CASSLVGGGRSDTQYF,TRBJ2-3,TRBD2,NA,TRBV7-2
TGTGCCAGCGGTCCGGTAGGAGAGACCCAGTACTTC,CASGPVGETQYF,TRBJ2-5,NA,few,TRBV6-6
TGTGCCAGCAGCTTAGACCTGGTGAACACTGAAGCTTTCTTT,CASSLDLVNTEAFF,TRBJ1-1,NA,NA,TRBV7-9
TGTGCCAGCAGCCACGGGGCGGCGGTAGATACGCAGTATTTT,CASSHGAAVDTQYF,TRBJ2-3,NA,few,TRBV5-8
TGTGCCATCAGCCAACTAGCGGGCCTTTCCTACAATGAGCAGTTCTTC,CAISQLAGLSYNEQFF,TRBJ2-1,TRBD2,NA,TRBV10-3
TGTGCCAGCACGCTAGCGCGCCAAGAGACCCAGTACTTC,CASTLARQETQYF,TRBJ2-5,NA,many,TRBV6-1
TGCAGTGCTTGGGGGACTACTAGCAATCAGCCCCAGCATTTT,CSAWGTTSNQPQHF,TRBJ1-5,NA,few,TRBV20-1
TGCAGTGCTAGAGAGGACAGCACTGAACTCCCCACCTTC,CSAREDSTELPTF,TRBJ1-2,NA,many,TRBV20-1
TGTGCCAGCGGGAGCGAGCAGTACTTC,CASGSEQYF,TRBJ2-7,NA,NA,TRBV6-6
TGTGCCAGCAGCTTATCGGCCTCAACCTACGAGCAGTACTTC,CASSLSASTYEQYF,TRBJ2-7,NA,many,TRBV7-9
TGTGCCAGCAGCTTACAGGGGGCGAGGTACGAGCAGTACTTC,CASSLQGARYEQYF,TRBJ2-7,TRBD1,many,TRBV7-9
TGCAGTGCTAGACAAACAGGGCGACCTGAAGCTTTCTTT,CSARQTGRPEAFF,TRBJ1-1,NA,NA,TRBV20-1
TGTGCCAGCAGCCAAGTAGGGACAAGGCCGTTCTTC,CASSQVGTRPFF,TRBJ2-1,NA,NA,TRBV3-1
TGTGCCAGCTCAAGGGCACACACAGATACGCAGTATTTT,CASSRAHTDTQYF,TRBJ2-3,NA,many,TRBV18
TGTGCCAGCAGTAAGAAGGGGCTAGCCTACGAGCAGTACTTC,CASSKKGLAYEQYF,TRBJ2-7,NA,few,TRBV25-1
TGCGCCAGCAGCCTGACACCTTTGGGCAACAATGAGCAGTTCTTC,CASSLTPLGNNEQFF,TRBJ2-1,NA,NA,TRBV5-1
TGTGCCAGCTCACAATCCGGGACCTTCTCTGGAAACACCATATATTTT,CASSQSGTFSGNTIYF,TRBJ1-3,NA,NA,TRBV18
TGCAGTGCTAGAGACCGGCGGGGGGCAGGGGCCAACGTCCTGACTTTC,CSARDRRGAGANVLTF,TRBJ2-6,TRBD2,NA,TRBV20-1
TGCGCCAGCAGCTTGGAGGGAACTTATGGCTACACCTTC,CASSLEGTYGYTF,TRBJ1-2,NA,NA,TRBV5-1
TGTGCCAGCAGTTACCTTAGACAGGGGTTGAGCACTGAAGCTTTCTTT,CASSYLRQGLSTEAFF,TRBJ1-1,TRBD1,many,TRBV6-8